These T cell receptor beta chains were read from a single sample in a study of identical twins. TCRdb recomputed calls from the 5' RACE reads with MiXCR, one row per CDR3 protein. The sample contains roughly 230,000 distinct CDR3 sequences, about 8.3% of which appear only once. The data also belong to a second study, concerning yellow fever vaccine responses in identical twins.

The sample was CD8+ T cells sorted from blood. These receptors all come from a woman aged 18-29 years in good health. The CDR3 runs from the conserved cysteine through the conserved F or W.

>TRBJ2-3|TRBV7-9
CASSTRTSGNPQDTQYF
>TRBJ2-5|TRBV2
CASSPDSQETQYF
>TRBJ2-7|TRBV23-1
CASSQLRGLAGPKQYF
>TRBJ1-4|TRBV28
CASSLRTGWNEKLFF
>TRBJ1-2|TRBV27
CASSLQGNYGYTF
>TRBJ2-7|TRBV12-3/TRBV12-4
CASSRYKGDSYEQYF
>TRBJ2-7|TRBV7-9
CASSLAAAEQYF
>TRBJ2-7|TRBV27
CATKSEPRSYEQYF
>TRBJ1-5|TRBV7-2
CASSLALRGQNQPQHF
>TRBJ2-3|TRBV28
CASSPPVFDTQYF
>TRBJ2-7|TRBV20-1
CSARVGQGVGEQYF
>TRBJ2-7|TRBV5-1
CASSLGWQHSYEQYF
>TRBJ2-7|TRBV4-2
CASSQEGGGGALVAYEQYF
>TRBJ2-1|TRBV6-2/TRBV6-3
CASRAYDSSLSLGEQFF
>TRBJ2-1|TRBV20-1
CSARMWAGNEQFF
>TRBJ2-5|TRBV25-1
CASSEWQNQETQYF
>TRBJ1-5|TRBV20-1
CSARDSRDHQPQHF
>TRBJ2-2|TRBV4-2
CASSQNQGASGELFF
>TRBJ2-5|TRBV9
CASSTDGHLQETQYF
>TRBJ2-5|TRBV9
CASSVDGGPRETQYF
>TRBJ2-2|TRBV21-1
CAPIPGASGGSNTGELFF
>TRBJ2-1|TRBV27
CASSLWGRGNEQFF
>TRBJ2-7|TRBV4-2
CASSQGQNTYEQYF
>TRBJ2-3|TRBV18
CASSRTEEPPQYF
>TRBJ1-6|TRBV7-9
CASSLEDPLYNSPLHF
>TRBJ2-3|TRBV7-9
CASSPRHKAPDTQYF
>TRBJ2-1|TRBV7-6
CASSLLVLEDAYNEQFF
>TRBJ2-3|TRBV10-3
CAISVRGADTQYF
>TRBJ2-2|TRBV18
CASSPLGDGELFF
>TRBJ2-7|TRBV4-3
CASSQGAAGAYEQYF
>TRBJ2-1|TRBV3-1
CASSLLARGNEQFF
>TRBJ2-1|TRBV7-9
CASSLARAGEQFF
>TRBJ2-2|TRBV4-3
CASSHERLPMNTGELFF
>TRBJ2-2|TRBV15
CATSRDRGRTGELFF
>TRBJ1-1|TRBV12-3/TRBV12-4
CASSMDRGPNTEAFF
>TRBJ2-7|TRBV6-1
CASSAEPSGSYEQYF
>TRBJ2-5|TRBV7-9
CASSLGQGSQETQYF
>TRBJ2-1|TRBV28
CASSLNQRGGYNEQFF
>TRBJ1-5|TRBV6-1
CASRGIQPQHF
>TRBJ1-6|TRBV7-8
CASSEQGDLGSPLHF
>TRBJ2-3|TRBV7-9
CASSTTGTATDTQYF
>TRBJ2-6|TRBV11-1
CASSSPLGQGSSGANVLTF
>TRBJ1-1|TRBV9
CASSTWTGGTTEAFF
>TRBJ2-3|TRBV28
CASRPGRGHQDTQYF
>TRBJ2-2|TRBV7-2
CASSLGPAGSNTGELFF
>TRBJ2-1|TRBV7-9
CAGRGESSYNEQFF
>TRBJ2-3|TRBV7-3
CASSLTGDTQYF
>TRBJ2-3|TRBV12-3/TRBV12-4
CASSRTGSTDTQYF
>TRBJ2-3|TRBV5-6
CASSLRDRNTDTQYF
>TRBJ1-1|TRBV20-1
CSASDRERGTEAFF
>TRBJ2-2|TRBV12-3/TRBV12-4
CASSFGTGELFF
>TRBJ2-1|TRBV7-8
CASSPVAGEVYEQFF
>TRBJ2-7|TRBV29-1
CSVLCPDYEQYF
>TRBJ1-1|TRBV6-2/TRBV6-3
CASSYLANTEAFF
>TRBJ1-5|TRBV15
CATSRDRGLQPQHF